This T cell receptor beta chain is drawn from a study of vaccination and CD4 T cells after COVID-19. Study at large: Each individual in the study obtained two doses of BNT162b2 or mRNA-1273 vaccine. Stimulation of cells relied on overlapping spike peptides derived from SARS-CoV-2, HCoV-NL63, HCoV-OC43 and HCoV-229E.

General study points: Convalescent patients' vaccine-specific clones were spike mono-reactive in 304 of 307 cases.

The study sequenced cultured CD4+ T cell DNA using the Oncomine TCR Beta short-read assay. Genomic DNA from cultured CD4+ T cells was extracted. TCRdb passed the PCR reads through MiXCR, listing each CDR3 protein once. This table holds fewer than 11,000 distinct CDR3 sequences, around 30% found once. Described treatment: roughly 10-day PBMC culture with coronavirus spike peptide pools or control peptides (ViraFEST assay). Ahead of the COVID-19 pandemic (2011-2018), the CD4+ T cells of the unexposed donor were collected. Cell supply allowing, SARS-CoV-2 S/N and four cold-coronavirus spikes probed unexposed-donor CD4+ T cells. The CDR3 runs to 12 residues. Trimming removed 6 bases at V and 5 bases at J, with 7 bases between. The germline V gene encodes CDR1 MNHNS and CDR2 SASEGT. On this clonotype: Its target is not known.

The sample comprised CD4+ T cells from blood, cultured in vitro. The V and J genes are TRBV6-1 and TRBJ2-2, with D perhaps matching TRBD2 (6 bases). This TCR derives from a human donor in good health. The CDR3 region has the DNA TGTGCCAGCAGGGAGGGAACCGGGGAGCTGTTTTTT. Its translation is CASREGTGELFF.